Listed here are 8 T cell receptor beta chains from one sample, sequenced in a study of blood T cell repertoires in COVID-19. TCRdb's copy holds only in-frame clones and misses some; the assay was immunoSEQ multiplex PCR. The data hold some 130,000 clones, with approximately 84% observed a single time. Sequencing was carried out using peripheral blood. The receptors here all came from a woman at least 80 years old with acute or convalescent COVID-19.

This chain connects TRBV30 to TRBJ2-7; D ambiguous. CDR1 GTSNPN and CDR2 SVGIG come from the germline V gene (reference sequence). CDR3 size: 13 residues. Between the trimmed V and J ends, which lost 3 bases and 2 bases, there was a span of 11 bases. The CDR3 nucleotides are TGTGCCTGGAGCGGCCAGGTCCCCTACGAGCAGTACTTC. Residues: CAWSGQVPYEQYF.

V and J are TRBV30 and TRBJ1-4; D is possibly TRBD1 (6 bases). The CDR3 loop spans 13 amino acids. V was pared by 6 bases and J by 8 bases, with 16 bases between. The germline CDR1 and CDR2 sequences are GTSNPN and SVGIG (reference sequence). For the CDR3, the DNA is TGTGCCTGTAGCGACAGGTTCGGGGAAAAACTGTTTTTT. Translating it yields CACSDRFGEKLFF.

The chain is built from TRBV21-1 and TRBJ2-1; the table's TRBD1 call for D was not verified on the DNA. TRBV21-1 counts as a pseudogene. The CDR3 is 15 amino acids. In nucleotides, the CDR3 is TGTGCCAGCAGCAAAGCCAACAGGATCTACCGTGAGCAGTTCTTC. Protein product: CASSKANRIYREQFF.

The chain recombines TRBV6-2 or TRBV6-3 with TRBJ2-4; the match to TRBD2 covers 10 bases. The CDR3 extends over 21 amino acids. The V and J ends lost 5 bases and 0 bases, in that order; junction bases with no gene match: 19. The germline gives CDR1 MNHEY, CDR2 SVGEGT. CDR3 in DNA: TGTGCCAGCAGTGCACCTAGCGGGGGCTTATCTATGAATTTAGCCAAAAACATTCAGTACTTC. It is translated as CASSAPSGGLSMNLAKNIQYF.

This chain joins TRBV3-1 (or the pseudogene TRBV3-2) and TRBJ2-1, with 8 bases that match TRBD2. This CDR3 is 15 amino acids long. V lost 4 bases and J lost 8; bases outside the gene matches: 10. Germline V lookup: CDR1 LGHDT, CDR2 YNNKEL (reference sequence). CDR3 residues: CASSPGGGIFHEQFF. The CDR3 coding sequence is TGTGCCAGCAGCCCCGGGGGGGGCATTTTTCATGAGCAGTTCTTC.

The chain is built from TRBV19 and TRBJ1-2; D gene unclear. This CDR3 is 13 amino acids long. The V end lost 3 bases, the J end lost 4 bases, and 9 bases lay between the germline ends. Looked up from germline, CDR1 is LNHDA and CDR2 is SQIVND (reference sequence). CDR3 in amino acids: CASSMGFSYGYTF. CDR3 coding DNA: TGTGCCAGTAGTATGGGCTTCAGCTATGGCTACACCTTC.

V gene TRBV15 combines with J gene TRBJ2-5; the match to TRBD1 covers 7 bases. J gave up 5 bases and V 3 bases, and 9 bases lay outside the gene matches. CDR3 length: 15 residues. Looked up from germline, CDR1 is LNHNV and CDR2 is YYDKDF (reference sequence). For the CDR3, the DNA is TGTGCCACCAGCAGGGACAGGCCGAAATTGGAGACCCAGTACTTC. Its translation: CATSRDRPKLETQYF.

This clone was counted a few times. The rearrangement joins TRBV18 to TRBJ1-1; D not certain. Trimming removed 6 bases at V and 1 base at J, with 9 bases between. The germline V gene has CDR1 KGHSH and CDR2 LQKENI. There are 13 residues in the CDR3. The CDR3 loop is CASSITANTEAFF. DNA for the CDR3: TGTGCCAGCTCGATCACAGCGAACACTGAAGCTTTCTTT. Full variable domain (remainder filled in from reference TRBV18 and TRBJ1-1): NAGVMQNPRHLVRRRGQEARLRCSPMKGHSHVYWYRQLPEEGLKFMVYLQKENIIDESGMPKERFSAEFPKEGPSILRIQQVVRGDSAAYFCASSITANTEAFFGQGTRLTVV.